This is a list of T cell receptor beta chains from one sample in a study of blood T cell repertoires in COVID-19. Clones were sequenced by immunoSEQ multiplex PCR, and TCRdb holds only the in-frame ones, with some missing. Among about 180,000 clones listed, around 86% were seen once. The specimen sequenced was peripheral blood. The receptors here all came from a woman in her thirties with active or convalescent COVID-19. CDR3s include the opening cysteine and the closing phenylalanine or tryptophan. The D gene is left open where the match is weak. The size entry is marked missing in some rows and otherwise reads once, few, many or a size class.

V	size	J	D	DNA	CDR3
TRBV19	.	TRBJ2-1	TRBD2	TGTGCCAGTCGATTAGCGGGAGGGGATGAGCAGTTCTTC	CASRLAGGDEQFF
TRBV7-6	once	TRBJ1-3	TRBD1	TGTGCCAGCAGCCGTGGACAGGGGGACACTACTGGAAACACCATATATTTT	CASSRGQGDTTGNTIYF
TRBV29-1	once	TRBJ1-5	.	TGCAGCGCCGGACAGACCAAAGGGCCCCAGCATTTT	CSAGQTKGPQHF
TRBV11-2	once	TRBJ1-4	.	TGTGCCAGCAGCTTAGATCGTTCCAGAAAACTGTTTTTT	CASSLDRSRKLFF
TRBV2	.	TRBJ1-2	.	TGTGCCAGCAGTGAAGGGTGGGGGCAAAGTGGCTACACCTTC	CASSEGWGQSGYTF
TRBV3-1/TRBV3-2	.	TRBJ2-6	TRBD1	TGTGCCAGCAGCCCCCCACCCGGGACAGGGGGCGCTGGGGCCAACGTCCTGACTTTC	CASSPPPGTGGAGANVLTF
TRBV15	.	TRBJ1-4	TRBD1	TGTGCCACCAGCAGAGATCGGGGGACAGGGCCTAATGAAAAACTGTTTTTT	CATSRDRGTGPNEKLFF
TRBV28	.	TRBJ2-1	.	TGTGCCAGCAGTTTGGCTAGCTCCTACAATGAGCAGTTCTTC	CASSLASSYNEQFF
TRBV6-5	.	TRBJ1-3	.	TGTGCCAGCAGTTACTCGAGACAGTCTGGAAACACCATATATTTT	CASSYSRQSGNTIYF
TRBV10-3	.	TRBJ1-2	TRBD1	TGTGCCATCAGTGAGTCTGGAGGGACAGGTTACTATGGCTACACCTTC	CAISESGGTGYYGYTF
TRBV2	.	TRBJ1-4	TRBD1	TGTGCCAGCAGCCGGGACAGGGGGCGAGACGAAAAACTGTTTTTT	CASSRDRGRDEKLFF
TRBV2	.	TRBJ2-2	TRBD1	TGTGCCAGCAGGGGACAGGTGGGCACCGGGGAGCTGTTTTTT	CASRGQVGTGELFF
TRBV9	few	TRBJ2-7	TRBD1	TGTGCCAGCAGCCCTGGACAGGGACGATTTTACGAGCAGTACTTC	CASSPGQGRFYEQYF
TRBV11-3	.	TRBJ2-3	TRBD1	TGTGCCAGCAGCTTAGATGCCGGGACAGGGGGGACAGATACGCAGTATTTT	CASSLDAGTGGTDTQYF
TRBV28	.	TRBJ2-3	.	TGTGCCAGCAGAATCCCCGTGGGCAGCCACCTCTCTAGCACAGATACGCAGTATTTT	CASRIPVGSHLSSTDTQYF
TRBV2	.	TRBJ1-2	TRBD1	TGTGCCAGCAGCCGGGACAGATCATGGTCGGGTGGCTACACCTTC	CASSRDRSWSGGYTF